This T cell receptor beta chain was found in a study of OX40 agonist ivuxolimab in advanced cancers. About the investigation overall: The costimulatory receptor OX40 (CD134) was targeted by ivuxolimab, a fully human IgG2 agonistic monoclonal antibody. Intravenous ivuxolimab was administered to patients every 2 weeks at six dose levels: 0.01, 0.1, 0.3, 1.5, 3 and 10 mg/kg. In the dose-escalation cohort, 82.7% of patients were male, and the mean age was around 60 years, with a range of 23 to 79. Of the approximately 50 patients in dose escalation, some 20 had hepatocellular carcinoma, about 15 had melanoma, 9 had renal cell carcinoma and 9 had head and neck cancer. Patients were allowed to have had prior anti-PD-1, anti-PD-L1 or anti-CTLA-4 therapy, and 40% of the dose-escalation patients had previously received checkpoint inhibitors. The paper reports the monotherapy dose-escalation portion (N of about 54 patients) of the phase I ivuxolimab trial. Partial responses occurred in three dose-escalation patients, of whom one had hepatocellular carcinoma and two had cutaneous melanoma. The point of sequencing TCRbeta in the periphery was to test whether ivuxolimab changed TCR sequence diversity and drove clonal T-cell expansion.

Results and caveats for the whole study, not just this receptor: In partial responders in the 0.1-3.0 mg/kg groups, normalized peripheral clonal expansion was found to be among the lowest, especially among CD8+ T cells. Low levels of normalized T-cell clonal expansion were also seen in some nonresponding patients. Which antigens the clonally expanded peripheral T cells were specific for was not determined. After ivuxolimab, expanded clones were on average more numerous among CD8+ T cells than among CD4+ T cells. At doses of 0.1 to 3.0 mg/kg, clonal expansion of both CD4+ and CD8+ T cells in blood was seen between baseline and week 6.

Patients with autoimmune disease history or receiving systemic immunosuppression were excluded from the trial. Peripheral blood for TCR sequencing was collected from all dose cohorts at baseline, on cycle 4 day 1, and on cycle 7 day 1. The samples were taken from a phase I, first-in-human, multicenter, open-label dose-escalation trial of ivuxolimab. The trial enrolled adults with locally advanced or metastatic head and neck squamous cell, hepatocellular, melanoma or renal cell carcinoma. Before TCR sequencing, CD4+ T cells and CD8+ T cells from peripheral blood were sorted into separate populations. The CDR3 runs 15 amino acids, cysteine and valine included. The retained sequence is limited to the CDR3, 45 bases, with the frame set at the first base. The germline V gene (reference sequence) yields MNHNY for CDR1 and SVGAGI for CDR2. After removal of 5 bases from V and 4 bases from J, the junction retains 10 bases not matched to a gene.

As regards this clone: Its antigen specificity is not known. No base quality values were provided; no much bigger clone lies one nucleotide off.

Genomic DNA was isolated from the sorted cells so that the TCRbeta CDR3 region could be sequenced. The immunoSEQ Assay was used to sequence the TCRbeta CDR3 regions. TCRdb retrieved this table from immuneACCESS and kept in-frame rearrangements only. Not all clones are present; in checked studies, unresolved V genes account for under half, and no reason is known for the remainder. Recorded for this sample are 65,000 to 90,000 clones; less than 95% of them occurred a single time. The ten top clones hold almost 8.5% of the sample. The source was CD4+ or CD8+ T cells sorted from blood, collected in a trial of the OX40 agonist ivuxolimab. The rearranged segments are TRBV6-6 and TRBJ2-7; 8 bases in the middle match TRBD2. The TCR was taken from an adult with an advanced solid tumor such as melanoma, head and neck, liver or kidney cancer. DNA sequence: TGTGCCAGCAGTAAGAAGCGGGAGACGTCGTACGAGCAGTACGTC. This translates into CASSKKRETSYEQYV.